A single sample gave rise to the 9 T cell receptor beta chains below, sequenced in a study of cytomegalovirus exposure and HLA in healthy donors (dated by TCRdb to about 2017). Library preparation was by the immunoSEQ multiplex PCR assay. For the multiplex PCR, a mixture combining 60 forward primers for TCR Vbeta segments and 13 reverse primers for TCR Jbeta segments was used. The table comes from immuneACCESS by way of TCRdb, which keeps in-frame sequences with V and J called. Part of the clones is missing from these tables; in studies checked, under half for an unresolved V gene and the rest for unknown reasons. This sample comprises some 110,000 clones, over 60% of them detected only once. Around 8.4% of the sample lies in the top ten. Sequencing was carried out using PBMCs. All receptors come from a man between 40 and 49 years old in good health and CMV-seropositive.

The CDR3 is CASSVGDIKNQPQHF. The CDR3 nucleotides read TGTGCCAGCAGTGTGGGGGACATAAAAAATCAGCCCCAGCATTTT. The chain combines TRBV7-8 with TRBJ1-5, with D tentatively TRBD1 (6 bases). CDR3 length: 15 amino acids. Germline-derived CDR1 and CDR2 are SGHVS and FQNEAQ. Trimming cost V 6 bases and J 4 bases, with 16 bases left between them.

V usage is TRBV30 and J usage is TRBJ1-1; D possibly corresponds to TRBD1 (5 bases). The CDR3 consists of 13 residues. Germline CDR1 reads GTSNPN; CDR2 reads SVGIG (reference sequence). CDR3 residues: CAWGRGQNTEAFF. CDR3 DNA: TGTGCTTGGGGCCGGGGTCAAAACACTGAAGCTTTCTTT.

The J gene is TRBJ2-5, the V gene TRBV19, with D perhaps matching TRBD1 (7 bases). With the DNA end fitting TRBJ2-7 better, the J assignment may be wrong. Germline V gene data show CDR1 as LNHDA and CDR2 as SQIVND (reference sequence). The CDR3 length is 13 residues. CDR3: CASSEGAPYEQYF. The CDR3 nucleotides read TGTGCCTCTTCGGAGGGGGCCCCCTACGAGCAGTACTTC.

The chain carries TRBV5-6 and TRBJ2-1, with 11 bases matching TRBD2. V trimming: 0 bases; J trimming: 1 base; junction bases outside the gene matches: 6. The germline V gene has CDR1 SGHDT and CDR2 YYEEEE. CDR3 length: 18 amino acids. CDR3 in DNA: TGTGCCAGCAGCTTGGAGGGACTAGCGGTTTTATCCTACAATGAGCAGTTCTTC. Its translation: CASSLEGLAVLSYNEQFF.

This clone is a singleton in its sample. The rearrangement uses TRBV4-3 and TRBJ2-2, with D maybe TRBD2 (6 bases). The CDR3 covers 14 residues. Germline V lookup: CDR1 LGHNA, CDR2 YSLEER. V lost 4 bases and J 6 bases, leaving 12 bases between the germline ends. The CDR3 loop is CASSPSPGAGELFF. The CDR3, as DNA: TGCGCCAGCAGCCCCTCCCCGGGGGCCGGGGAGCTGTTTTTT.

The chain carries TRBV6-5 and TRBJ1-1; D remains unclear. The CDR3 sequence is 14 residues long. Trimming took off 0 bases at V and 3 bases at J, with 8 bases between the two ends. Germline CDR1 and CDR2: MNHEY and SVGAGI. CDR3 amino acids: CASSYSRTDTEAFF. The CDR3 DNA sequence: TGTGCCAGCAGTTACTCGAGAACAGACACTGAAGCTTTCTTT.

This chain connects TRBV7-3 to TRBJ2-2; 13 nucleotides agree with TRBD2. In germline, CDR1 is SGHTA, CDR2 FQGTGA. V shed 3 bases, J shed 7 bases, and the junction held 5 bases outside the gene matches. The CDR3 covers 16 residues. CDR3 loop: CASSLTSGRRVGELFF. DNA for the CDR3: TGTGCCAGCAGCTTGACTAGCGGGAGGCGGGTCGGGGAGCTGTTTTTT. Full variable domain (missing parts from reference TRBV7-3 and TRBJ2-2): GAGVSQTPSNKVTEKGKYVELRCDPISGHTALYWYRQSLGQGPEFLIYFQGTGAADDSGLPNDRFFAVRPEGSVSTLKIQRTERGDSAVYLCASSLTSGRRVGELFFGEGSRLTVL.

This clone showed up just once. This chain links TRBV7-8 with TRBJ1-3, with 9 bases matching TRBD1. CDR1 is SGHVS, CDR2 FQNEAQ, per germline. The CDR3 totals 16 residues. After removal of 1 base from V and 3 bases from J, the junction contained 4 bases not matched to a gene. CDR3 sequence (DNA): TGTGCCAGCAGCTTAGGGACAGGGGCGGGTGGAAACACCATATATTTT. Translation: CASSLGTGAGGNTIYF.

V usage is TRBV5-8 and J usage is TRBJ2-3; D perhaps matches TRBD1 (8 bases). Per the germline V gene, CDR1 is SGHTS and CDR2 is YDEGEE. This CDR3 spans 15 amino acids. Trimming took 3 bases from V and 3 from J, leaving 14 bases between them. As DNA, the CDR3 is TGTGCCAGCAGCTCAGGACAGGGAGGGACAGATACGCAGTATTTT. This gives the protein CASSSGQGGTDTQYF.